Below are 9 T cell receptor beta chains sequenced from a single sample in a study of CD4 T cells in relation to SARS-CoV-2 and coronaviruses. No antigen is known for these receptors. Sequenced by immunoSEQ multiplex PCR; TCRdb stores in-frame clones only, minus some. The sample includes approximately 20,000 clones, 70% to 75% seen only once; the top ten take about a fifth. Before the COVID-19 pandemic, during about 2011-2019, CD4+ T cells were taken from unexposed donors. CD4+ T cells were isolated from the cells after 10 days of culture. Material: CD4+ T cells from PBMCs, cultured in vitro. The receptors were gathered from a human donor in good health.

V and J are TRBV2 and TRBJ1-1; possible D gene TRBD1, 5 bases. Germline CDR1 SNHLY, CDR2 FYNNEI. The CDR3 runs to 14 residues. V was pared by 6 bases and J by 4 bases, with 15 bases between. The CDR3 sequence is CASRGEGRVTEAFF. CDR3 nucleotide sequence: TGTGCCAGCAGGGGCGAGGGGCGAGTCACTGAAGCTTTCTTT.

The chain uses TRBV3-1 (or the pseudogene TRBV3-2) and TRBJ2-7; the match to TRBD1 covers 8 bases. CDR1 and CDR2 from the germline V gene are LGHDT and YNNKEL (reference sequence). V shed 1 base and J 7 bases; nucleotides not matched to a gene: 3. This CDR3 has 13 residues. For the CDR3, the DNA is TGTGCCAGCAGCCAAGGGACAGGGCTGGAGCAGTACTTC. Translating gives CASSQGTGLEQYF.

This chain links TRBV6-6 with TRBJ2-3, with 8 bases fitting TRBD2. The germline CDR1 and CDR2 sequences are MNHNY and SVGAGI (reference sequence). CDR3 length equals 16 residues. J gave up 5 bases and V 2 bases, and 9 bases lay outside the gene matches. CDR3 in amino acids: CASSYAGASGGDTQYF. CDR3 coding DNA: TGTGCCAGCAGTTACGCCGGAGCAAGCGGGGGAGATACGCAGTATTTT.

The chain has TRBV7-3 and TRBJ2-5; 7 bases line up with TRBD2. V dropped 3 bases and J dropped 4; count of bases not matched to a gene: 8. This CDR3 region has 15 residues. Looked up from germline, CDR1 is SGHTA and CDR2 is FQGTGA. DNA of the CDR3: TGTGCCAGCAGCTTTAGCGGGTGGGGGAGAGAGACCCAGTACTTC. Residues: CASSFSGWGRETQYF.

This clone appeared once. V gene TRBV4-3 combines with J gene TRBJ2-3; the D gene could be TRBD1 or TRBD2 (6 bases each). Trimming cost V 0 bases and J 3 bases, with 16 bases left between them. The CDR3 is made up of 17 amino acids. Germline lookup yields CDR1 LGHNA and CDR2 YSLEER. The CDR3, as DNA: TGCGCCAGCAGCCAAGACGGTCAGGGGAGGTTAACAGATACGCAGTATTTT. Translated: CASSQDGQGRLTDTQYF.

Sample share makes this clone large. The rearrangement uses TRBV7-8 and TRBJ1-3, with D unresolved. Trimming pared 2 bases from V and 4 bases from J, leaving 3 bases between. The CDR3 is made up of 12 amino acids. The germline gives CDR1 SGHVS, CDR2 FQNEAQ. This chain's CDR3 is CASSLSGNTIYF. The CDR3 bases are TGTGCCAGCAGCTTATCCGGAAACACCATATATTTT.

The V call is TRBV6-2 or TRBV6-3, the J call TRBJ2-2; TRBD1 aligns across 8 bases. CDR3 length equals 14 residues. Trimming cost V 2 bases and J 6 bases; bases outside gene matches: 2. From germline, CDR1 is MNHEY and CDR2 SVGEGT. The CDR3 is CASSYRQGSGELFF. Written as DNA, the CDR3 is TGTGCCAGCAGTTACCGACAGGGGTCCGGGGAGCTGTTTTTT.

The chain links TRBV7-8 to TRBJ1-4, with no clear D. V lost 5 bases to trimming and J lost 0 bases, with 10 bases between them. Per the germline V gene, CDR1 is SGHVS and CDR2 is FQNEAQ. This CDR3 contains 15 residues. The CDR3 is CASSQRPATNEKLFF. CDR3 bases: TGTGCCAGCAGCCAAAGACCCGCAACTAATGAAAAACTGTTTTTT.

The genes are TRBV27 and TRBJ2-7; D is undetermined. The CDR3 loop spans 15 amino acids. Trimming took off 4 bases at V and 4 bases at J, with 17 bases between the two ends. Germline V CDR1 and CDR2: MNHEY, SMNVEV (reference sequence). Written as DNA, the CDR3 is TGTGCCAGCAGTTCCACCGGGCCAAGGCGGTACGAGCAGTACTTC. The encoded protein is CASSSTGPRRYEQYF.